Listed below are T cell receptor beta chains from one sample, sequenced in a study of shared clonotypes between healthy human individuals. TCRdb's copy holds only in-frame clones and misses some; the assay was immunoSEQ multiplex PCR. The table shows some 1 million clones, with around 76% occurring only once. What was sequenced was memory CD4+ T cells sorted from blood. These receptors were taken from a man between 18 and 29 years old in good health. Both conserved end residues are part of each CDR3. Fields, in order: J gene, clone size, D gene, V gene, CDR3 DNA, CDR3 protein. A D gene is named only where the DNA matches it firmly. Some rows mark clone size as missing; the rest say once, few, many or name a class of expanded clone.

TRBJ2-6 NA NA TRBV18 TGTGCCAGCTCACCATCACGACAAACCTCTGGGGCCAACGTCCTGACTTTC CASSPSRQTSGANVLTF
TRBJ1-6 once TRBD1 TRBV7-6 TGTGCCAGCAGCCCGGGGACAGAATTGAATTCACCCCTCCACTTT CASSPGTELNSPLHF
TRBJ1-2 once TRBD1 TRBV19 TGTGCCAGTATGGGGACAGGGCGCGGCTACACCTTC CASMGTGRGYTF
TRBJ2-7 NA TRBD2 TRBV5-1 TGCGCCAGCAGCTTGACTCCGCGGGAGTCCCACGAGCAGTACTTC CASSLTPRESHEQYF
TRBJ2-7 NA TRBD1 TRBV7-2 TGTGCCAGCAGCTCACAACAGGGGTTAGGGTACGAGCAGTACTTC CASSSQQGLGYEQYF
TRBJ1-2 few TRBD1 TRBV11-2 TGTGCCAGCAACCTACCGGGACAGCGAGCTGGCTACACCTTC CASNLPGQRAGYTF
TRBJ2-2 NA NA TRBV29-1 TGCAGCGTTAGTCGGACCAGAACCGGGGAGCTGTTTTTT CSVSRTRTGELFF
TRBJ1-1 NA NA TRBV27 TGTGCCACCCAGCCCCTATCGGACACTGAAGCTTTCTTT CATQPLSDTEAFF
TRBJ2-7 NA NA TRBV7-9 TGTGCCAGCAGCTTAAGGCCGGGATTTTACGAGCAGTACTTC CASSLRPGFYEQYF
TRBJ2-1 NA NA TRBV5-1 TGCGCCAGCAGTGACCCTAGCGCATTCGCCAATGAGCAGTTCTTC CASSDPSAFANEQFF
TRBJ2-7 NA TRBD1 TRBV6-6 TGTGCCAGCAGTGGGCGGACAGGGGGCGCGGGGGAGCAGTACTTC CASSGRTGGAGEQYF
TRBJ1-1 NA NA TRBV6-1 TGTGCCACCAGAGGACGCGGGGGTACGAACACTGAAGCTTTCTTT CATRGRGGTNTEAFF
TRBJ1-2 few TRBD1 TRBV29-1 TGCAGCGTTGAAGATGACAGGGCCTATGGCTACACCTTC CSVEDDRAYGYTF
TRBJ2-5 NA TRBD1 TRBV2 TGTGCCAGCAGTGATCGACAGGGGGCCAAAGAGACCCAGTACTTC CASSDRQGAKETQYF
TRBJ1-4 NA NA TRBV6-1 TGTGCCTCCCACAGGTCGCAGCTAAATGAAAAACTGTTTTTT CASHRSQLNEKLFF
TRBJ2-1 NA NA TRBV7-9 TGTGCCAGCAGCCCATTGGGGTCGGTTGACAATGAGCAGTTCTTC CASSPLGSVDNEQFF
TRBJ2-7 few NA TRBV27 TGTGCCAGCACCCCACAGGGCCTCGGTGAGCAGTACTTC CASTPQGLGEQYF
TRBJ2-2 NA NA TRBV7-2 TGTGCCAGCAGCCACCCTGGGACCGGGGAGCTGTTTTTT CASSHPGTGELFF
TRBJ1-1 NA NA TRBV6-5 TGTGCCGGCAAGAAGAACACTGAAGCTTTCTTT CAGKKNTEAFF
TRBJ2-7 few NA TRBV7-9 TGTGCCAGCAGCTTACTCACTAAAGGCTCCTACGAGCAGTACTTC CASSLLTKGSYEQYF